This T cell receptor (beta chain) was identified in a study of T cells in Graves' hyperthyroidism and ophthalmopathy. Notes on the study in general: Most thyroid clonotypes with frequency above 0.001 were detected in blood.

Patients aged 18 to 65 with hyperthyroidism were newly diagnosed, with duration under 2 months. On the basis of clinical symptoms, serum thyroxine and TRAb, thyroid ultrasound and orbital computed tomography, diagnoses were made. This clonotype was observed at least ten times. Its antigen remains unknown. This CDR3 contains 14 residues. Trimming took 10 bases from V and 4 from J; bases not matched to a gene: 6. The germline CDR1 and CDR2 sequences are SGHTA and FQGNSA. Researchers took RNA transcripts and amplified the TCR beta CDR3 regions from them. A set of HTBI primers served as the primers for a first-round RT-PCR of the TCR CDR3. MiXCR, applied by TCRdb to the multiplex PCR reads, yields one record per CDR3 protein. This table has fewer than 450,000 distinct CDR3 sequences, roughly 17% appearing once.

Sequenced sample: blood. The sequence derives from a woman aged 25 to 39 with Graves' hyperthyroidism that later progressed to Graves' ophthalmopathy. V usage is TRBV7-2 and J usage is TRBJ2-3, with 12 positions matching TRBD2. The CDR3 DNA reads TGTGCCAAGGCTAGCGGGAGGGCCTCAGATACGCAGTATTTT. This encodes CAKASGRASDTQYF.